The sequence of this T cell receptor beta chain was determined in a study of blood T cell repertoires in COVID-19. The overall study: The United States, Italy and Spain were the sources of the acute and convalescent COVID-19 samples. Nucleic acid was either cDNA or gDNA, and it came from T cells, B-cell-depleted T cells, or PBMCs.

This table comes from immunoSEQ multiplex PCR, and its TCRdb copy is limited to in-frame clones, with some not included. The table shows about 43,000 clones, with about 90% occurring only once. Germline trimming cut 1 base from V and 5 bases from J; bases unmatched to any gene: 13. Germline CDR1 is SGHTA and CDR2 is FQGNSA. This CDR3 is 17 amino acids long. This TCR was recovered from a woman aged 80 or older with active COVID-19. The V call is TRBV7-2, the J call TRBJ2-5; 7 bases are a match to TRBD1. The sequenced material came from peripheral blood. CDR3 sequence reads: CASSLVGRTGVSETQYF. CDR3 coding DNA: TGTGCCAGCAGCTTAGTGGGGCGGACAGGTGTATCCGAGACCCAGTACTTC.